This record covers a single T cell receptor (beta chain). The antigen is undetermined. This record comes from a study of vaccination effects on CD4 cells after COVID-19. In the ViraFEST assay, antigen-specific CD4+ clonotypes were identified by expansion after peptide-pool stimulation. At the end of roughly 9 days of culture, CD4+ T cells were isolated. Vaccinated participants had no history of SARS-CoV-2 infection and tested negative for nucleocapsid antibodies. Cultures received IL-2 medium that replaced half the medium on days 3 and 7. Study-level points and caveats: The vaccine-induced clones of healthy vaccinees included only 1 of 255 that cross-reacted with common cold coronaviruses. Early post-infection timepoints were missing from the study, which also had few convalescent patients.

Here immunoSEQ multiplex PCR was the method, and the copy in TCRdb shows in-frame clones only, minus some. The table shows roughly 41,000 clones, with about three fifths occurring only once. This receptor was obtained from a human donor who received a COVID-19 vaccine. The sample consisted of CD4+ T cells from PBMCs cultured with HCoV-OC43 spike peptides, taken before COVID-19 vaccination. Subset indicated: HCoV-OC43 spike overlapping peptide pool stimulation.

The CDR3, as DNA: TGTGCCAGCAGCTCAGGGACAGACCAAAAAAGGGGGGATGAGCAGTTCTTC. This encodes CASSSGTDQKRGDEQFF. The chain joins TRBV7-8 to TRBJ2-1, with a weak D call TRBD1 (7 bases). Trimming removed 4 bases at V and 8 bases at J, with 24 bases between. The CDR3 consists of 17 residues. The germline gives CDR1 SGHVS, CDR2 FQNEAQ.